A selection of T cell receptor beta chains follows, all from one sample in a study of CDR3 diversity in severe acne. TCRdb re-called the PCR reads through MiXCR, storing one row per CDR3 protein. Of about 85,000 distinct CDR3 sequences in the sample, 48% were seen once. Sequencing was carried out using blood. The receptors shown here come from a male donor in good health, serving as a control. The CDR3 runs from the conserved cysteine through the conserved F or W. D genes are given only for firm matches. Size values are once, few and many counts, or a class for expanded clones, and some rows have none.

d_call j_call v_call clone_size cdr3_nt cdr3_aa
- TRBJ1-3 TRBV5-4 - TGTGCCAGCAGCTCGGGGGCTGACTACTCTGGAAACACCATATATTTT CASSSGADYSGNTIYF
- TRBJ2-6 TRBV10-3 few TGTGCCATGCGTGCAGACTCTGGGGCCAACGTCCTGACTTTC CAMRADSGANVLTF
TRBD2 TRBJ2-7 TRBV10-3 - TGTGCCATCGGAAAAGGACTAGCGGGCTCCTACGAGCAGTACTTC CAIGKGLAGSYEQYF
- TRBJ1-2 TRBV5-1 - TGCGCCAGCAGCTCCGGGACACTATCCGACTATGGCTACACCTTC CASSSGTLSDYGYTF
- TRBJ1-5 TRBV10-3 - TGTGCCATCACTAAAAGAATAAATCAGCCCCAGCATTTT CAITKRINQPQHF
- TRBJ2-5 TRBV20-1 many TGCAGTGCTACCCGACAGGCTGATGGGACCCAGTACTTC CSATRQADGTQYF
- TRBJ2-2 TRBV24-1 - TGTGCCACTGACGAGGGAACGAACACCGGGGAGCTGTTTTTT CATDEGTNTGELFF
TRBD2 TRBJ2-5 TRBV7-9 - TGTGCCAGCAGCTTATGGGGGGGGGTAGACGCCCAGTACTTC CASSLWGGVDAQYF
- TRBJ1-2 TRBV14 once TGTGCCAGCAGCCAATCAGGGTCCTATGGCTACACCTTC CASSQSGSYGYTF
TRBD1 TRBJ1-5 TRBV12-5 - TGTGCTAGTGTCCAACAGGGGGATCAGCCCCAGCATTTT CASVQQGDQPQHF
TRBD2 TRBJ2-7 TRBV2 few TGTGCCAGCAGCGCTGGACTAGGCGGAAGATTC CASSAGLGGRF
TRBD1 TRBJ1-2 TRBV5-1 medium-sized TGCGCCAGCAGAGATCGGGACAGCGCTAACTATGGCTACACCTTC CASRDRDSANYGYTF
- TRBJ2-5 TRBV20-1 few TGCAGTGCAAGGACAGCCCAAGAGACCCAGTACTTC CSARTAQETQYF
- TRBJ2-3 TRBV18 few TGTGCCAGCTCAAAGCTACAAACAGATACGCAGTATTTT CASSKLQTDTQYF
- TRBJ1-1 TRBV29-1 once TGCAGCGTTACACACACAGGTGAGAACACTGGAGCTTTCTTT CSVTHTGENTGAFF
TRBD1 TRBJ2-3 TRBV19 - TGTGCCAGTAGCAAAGGCCAGGGGGACCCCACAGATACGCAGTATTTT CASSKGQGDPTDTQYF
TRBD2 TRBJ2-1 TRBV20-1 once TGCAGTGCTAATGGACTAGCGGACATGTACAATGAGCAGTTCTTC CSANGLADMYNEQFF
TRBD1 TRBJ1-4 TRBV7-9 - TGTGCCAGCAGCACCGACAGGGGGACGTGGGAAAAACTGTTTTTT CASSTDRGTWEKLFF
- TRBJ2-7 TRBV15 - TGTGCCACCAGCAGCAAAGGGGCCCCCAGGATAGAGCAGTACTTC CATSSKGAPRIEQYF
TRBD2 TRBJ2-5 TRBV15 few TGTGCCACCAGCAGATCCGGGACTAGCCTCGTTGGGGCCCAGTACTTC CATSRSGTSLVGAQYF
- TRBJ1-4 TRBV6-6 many TGTGCCAGCAGTTACTCGGCAGGGAATGAAAAACTGTTTTTT CASSYSAGNEKLFF
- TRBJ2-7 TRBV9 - TGTGCCAGCAGCGTCGGGGACTCCCTCTCCTACGAGCAGTACTTC CASSVGDSLSYEQYF
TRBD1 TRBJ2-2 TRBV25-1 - TGTGCCAGCAGTGATCAGACAGGGGGCGACTCTGGGGCCACCGGGGAGCTGTTTTTT CASSDQTGGDSGATGELFF
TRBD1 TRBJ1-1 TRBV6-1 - TGTGCCACCTACAGGGACAGGGGGTACAATGAAGCTTTCTTT CATYRDRGYNEAFF
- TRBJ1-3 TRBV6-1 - TGTGCCAGCAGTGAAATCAGTGCGAGCTCTGGAAACACCATATATTTT CASSEISASSGNTIYF
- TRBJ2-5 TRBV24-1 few TGTGCCACCAGTACCAGAGGGACCCAGTACTTC CATSTRGTQYF
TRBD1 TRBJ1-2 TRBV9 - TGTGCCAGCAGCGTAGCCGGACAGGGTTTCCCCCATGGCTACACCTTC CASSVAGQGFPHGYTF
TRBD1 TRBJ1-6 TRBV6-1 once TGTGCCAGCAGTGAGCTCCCGGGACAGGGGGCAGAGAATTCACCCCTCCACTTT CASSELPGQGAENSPLHF
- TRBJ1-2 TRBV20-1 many TGCAGTGCTAGTCAGGGGAACTATGGCTACACCTTC CSASQGNYGYTF
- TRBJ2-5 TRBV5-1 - TGCGCCAGCAGCTTCGGAGGGGCCCACCTGGGGGAGACCCAGTACTTC CASSFGGAHLGETQYF
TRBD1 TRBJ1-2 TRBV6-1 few TGTGCCAGCAGTGAAGCCCCCTTCGGGACAGGCCCTCCCCTTTTAGGCTACACCTTC CASSEAPFGTGPPLLGYTF
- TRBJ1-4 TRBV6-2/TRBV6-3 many TGTGCCAGCAGCCGCAGGTTCAATGAAAAACTGTTTTTT CASSRRFNEKLFF
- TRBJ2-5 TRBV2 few TGTGCCAGCAACCGGGACCCCCAAGAGACCCAGTACTTC CASNRDPQETQYF
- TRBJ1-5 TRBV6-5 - TGTGCCAGCAGTGCCCTCCAAAATCAGCCCCAGCATTTT CASSALQNQPQHF
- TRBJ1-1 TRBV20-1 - TGCAGTGGTCGCACGGGGAATGATAGGGTGGCTTTCTTT CSGRTGNDRVAFF
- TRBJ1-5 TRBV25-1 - TGTGCCAGCAGTGAGGCAGGGGATCAGCCCCAGCATTTT CASSEAGDQPQHF
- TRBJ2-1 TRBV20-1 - TGCAGTGCTAGTGTTTTGGACAATGAGCAGTTCTTC CSASVLDNEQFF
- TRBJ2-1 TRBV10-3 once TGTGCCATCAGTGAGTCGTCACGGAATGAGCAGTTCTTC CAISESSRNEQFF
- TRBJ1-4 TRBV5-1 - TGCGCCAACGGCTTGGGCGTGGGGGCCGGTAATGAAAAACTGTTTTTT CANGLGVGAGNEKLFF
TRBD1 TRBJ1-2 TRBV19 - TGTGCCAGTAGTATGGGGACAGCTCCTAACTATGGCTACACCTTC CASSMGTAPNYGYTF
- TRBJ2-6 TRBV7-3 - TGTGCCAGCAGCCTCGTGGTGAGAGGGGCCAACGTCCTGACTTTC CASSLVVRGANVLTF
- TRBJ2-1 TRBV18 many TGTGCCAGCTCACCAGGCCGGGGACTTAGCACCAGCTCCTACAATGAGCAGTTCTTC CASSPGRGLSTSSYNEQFF
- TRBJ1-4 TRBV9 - TGTGCCAGCAGAGCTACGGGAGGGGGAAATCTGTTTTTT CASRATGGGNLFF
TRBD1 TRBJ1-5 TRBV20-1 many TGCAGTGCTAAGACAGGGGATCAGCCCCAGCATTTT CSAKTGDQPQHF
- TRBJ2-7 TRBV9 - TGTGCCAGCAGCAAATCGGGACTTTCTTACGAGCAGTACTTC CASSKSGLSYEQYF
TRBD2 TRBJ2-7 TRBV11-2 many TGTGCCAGCAGCCTAACCGGGACTAACTACGAGCAGTACTTC CASSLTGTNYEQYF
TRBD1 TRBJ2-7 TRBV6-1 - TGTGCCAGCAGTGTGGGGACAGGGTCCTACGAGCAGTACTTC CASSVGTGSYEQYF
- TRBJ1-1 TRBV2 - TGTGCCATCAGCCCCGCTCAGGGGAACGCTGAAGCTTTCTTT CAISPAQGNAEAFF
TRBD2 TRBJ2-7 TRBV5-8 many TGTGCCAGCAGCTCTTCTAGCGGGGTTGACTCCTACGAGCAGTACTTC CASSSSSGVDSYEQYF
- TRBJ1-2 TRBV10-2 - - CASSESGGGPGNEQFFGPGSGYTF